The rows below give T cell receptor beta chains drawn from one sample of a study of post-analysis software for immune sequencing data. TCRdb reprocessed the PCR reads with MiXCR, giving one entry per CDR3 protein. The table includes roughly 160,000 distinct CDR3 sequences, around 34% detected once. The specimen was blood, collected after autologous hematopoietic stem cell transplantation. The receptors were gathered from a girl aged 10 to 17 with multiple sclerosis. Both conserved end residues are part of each CDR3. A D gene is named only where the DNA matches it firmly. Only some rows state a clone size, as once, few, many or a class for expanded clones.

J	V	D	size	CDR3	DNA
TRBJ1-1	TRBV29-1	-	-	CSVVGGLGRNTEAFF	TGCAGCGTTGTAGGGGGTCTCGGTCGGAACACTGAAGCTTTCTTT
TRBJ1-5	TRBV27	-	few	CASSFGRGQPQHF	TGTGCCAGCAGTTTCGGGCGGGGTCAGCCCCAGCATTTT
TRBJ1-5	TRBV20-1	-	-	CSASPGGVDQPQHF	TGCAGTGCTAGCCCGGGGGGCGTGGATCAGCCCCAGCATTTT
TRBJ1-4	TRBV29-1	-	many	CSVADEKLFF	TGCAGCGTTGCCGATGAAAAACTGTTTTTT
TRBJ2-7	TRBV20-1	-	few	CSARVGDLYEQYF	TGCAGTGCTAGAGTAGGCGATCTCTACGAGCAGTACTTC
TRBJ2-1	TRBV13	-	-	CASSLRVQWPALHNEQFF	TGTGCCAGCAGCTTGCGGGTCCAGTGGCCAGCTCTTCACAATGAGCAGTTCTTC
TRBJ2-7	TRBV28	-	-	CASSLIRPPPYEQYF	TGTGCCAGCAGTTTAATCAGGCCTCCCCCCTACGAGCAGTACTTC
TRBJ2-7	TRBV7-9	-	-	CASSGRPELYEQYF	TGTGCCAGCAGCGGGCGACCGGAGCTCTACGAGCAGTACTTC
TRBJ1-2	TRBV27	TRBD1	-	CASSFRQGDRYGYTF	TGTGCCAGCAGCTTTAGACAGGGCGACCGCTATGGCTACACCTTC
TRBJ2-3	TRBV24-1	TRBD2	few	CATSDPSGRITDTQYF	TGTGCCACCAGTGACCCTAGCGGCCGGATCACAGATACGCAGTATTTT
TRBJ2-1	TRBV4-3	-	-	CASSQAWGSYNEQFF	TGCGCCAGCAGCCAAGCATGGGGCTCCTACAATGAGCAGTTCTTC
TRBJ1-1	TRBV27	-	many	CASSLAGPTEAFF	TGTGCCAGCAGTTTAGCAGGGCCCACTGAAGCTTTCTTT
TRBJ2-7	TRBV20-1	-	-	CSASVGSWGTSEQYF	TGCAGTGCTAGTGTGGGGTCTTGGGGGACCTCCGAGCAGTACTTC
TRBJ2-5	TRBV30	TRBD2	once	CAWSVAGGAGETQYF	TGTGCCTGGAGTGTGGCGGGAGGGGCTGGGGAGACCCAGTACTTC
TRBJ1-5	TRBV5-4	-	-	CASSIQGLGNQPQHF	TGTGCCAGCAGCATTCAGGGTTTAGGCAATCAGCCCCAGCATTTT
TRBJ2-7	TRBV12-3/TRBV12-4	-	-	CASTPGHGLFGTYEQYF	TGTGCCAGCACTCCGGGACACGGTCTATTCGGAACCTACGAGCAGTACTTC
TRBJ1-2	TRBV3-1	TRBD1	-	CASSQEGGQGYYGYTF	TGTGCCAGCAGCCAAGAAGGGGGACAGGGGTACTATGGCTACACCTTC
TRBJ1-3	TRBV29-1	-	-	CSVEDHNPSWGNTIYF	TGCAGCGTTGAAGATCATAACCCCAGCTGGGGAAACACCATATATTTT
TRBJ2-7	TRBV5-1	TRBD1	many	CASSLTGDRESEQYF	TGCGCCAGCAGCTTGACAGGGGATCGTGAGTCCGAGCAGTACTTC
TRBJ1-3	TRBV12-3/TRBV12-4	-	-	CASRSRDLGNTIYF	TGTGCCAGCAGGAGCCGGGACCTCGGAAACACCATATATTTT
TRBJ2-3	TRBV7-8	TRBD2	-	CASSLRTRPSGPTDTQYF	TGTGCCAGCAGCTTAAGAACCCGGCCTAGCGGGCCCACAGATACGCAGTATTTT
TRBJ2-1	TRBV7-2	TRBD2	-	CASSVLPGTSGNEQFF	TGTGCCAGCAGCGTCCTCCCTGGGACTAGCGGAAATGAGCAGTTCTTC
TRBJ2-6	TRBV20-1	-	-	CSAGGVGLSGANVPTF	TGCAGTGCTGGAGGTGTGGGGCTCTCTGGGGCCAACGTCCCGACTTTC
TRBJ2-7	TRBV7-9	-	few	CASGMDEQYF	TGTGCCAGCGGTATGGACGAGCAGTACTTC
TRBJ2-5	TRBV4-1	-	-	CASSLGPRETQYF	TGCGCCAGCAGCCTCGGGCCTCGGGAGACCCAGTACTTC
TRBJ2-1	TRBV18	-	few	CASSPLPGPYNEQFF	TGTGCCAGCTCACCGCTTCCAGGGCCCTACAATGAGCAGTTCTTC
TRBJ2-7	TRBV9	-	-	CASSEDFIEQYF	TGTGCCAGCAGCGAGGACTTCATTGAGCAGTACTTC
TRBJ1-5	TRBV6-5	TRBD1	few	CASSYGLHRGRESNQPQHF	TGTGCCAGCAGTTACGGCCTACACAGGGGCCGTGAAAGCAATCAGCCCCAGCATTTT
TRBJ2-5	TRBV11-2	TRBD2	few	CASSRTSRQETQYF	TGTGCCAGCAGCCGGACTAGCCGACAAGAGACCCAGTACTTC
TRBJ1-2	TRBV27	TRBD1	-	CASSVGQGWENTF	TGTGCCAGCAGTGTTGGACAGGGTTGGGAAAACACCTTC